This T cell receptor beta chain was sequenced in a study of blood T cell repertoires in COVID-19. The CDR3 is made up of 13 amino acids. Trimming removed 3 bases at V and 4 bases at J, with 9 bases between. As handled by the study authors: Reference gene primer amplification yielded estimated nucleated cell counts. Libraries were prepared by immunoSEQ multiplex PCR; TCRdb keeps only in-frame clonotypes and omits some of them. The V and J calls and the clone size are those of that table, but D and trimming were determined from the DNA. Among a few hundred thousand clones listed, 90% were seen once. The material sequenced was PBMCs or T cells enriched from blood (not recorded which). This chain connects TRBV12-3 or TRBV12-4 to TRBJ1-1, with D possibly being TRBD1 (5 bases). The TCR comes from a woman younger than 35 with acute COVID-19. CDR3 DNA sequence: TGTGCCAGCAGTTTGGGGGGGGGCACTGAAGCTTTCTTT. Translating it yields CASSLGGGTEAFF.